This T cell receptor (beta chain) is from a study of T cell responses to AZD1222 COVID-19 vaccine. Study-level information: Second-dose recipients at about 4 or about 12 weeks were treated as one pooled group. Regarding the study as a whole: Spike-specific TCR breadth and depth went up after people got two AZD1222 doses. Recipients of AZD1222 seropositive at baseline numbered only five or six. Repertoire collection took place solely once the T cell response had peaked.

The repertoire was sequenced with immunoSEQ multiplex PCR; TCRdb's copy has only in-frame clones and lacks some. The repertoire holds some 150,000 clones, with more than 85% as singletons. Looked up from germline, CDR1 is MNHNY and CDR2 is SVGAGI (reference sequence). V dropped 2 bases and J dropped 8 bases, with 12 bases sitting between them. This CDR3 has 13 residues. With regard to this clone: The antigen remains undetermined.

Material: peripheral blood, obtained on day 0 of AZD1222 vaccination. The genes are TRBV6-6 and TRBJ1-2, with D perhaps TRBD1 (6 bases). The source of this sequence is an adult in good health. This chain's CDR3 is CASSYLGQTGYTF. In nucleotides, the CDR3 is TGTGCCAGCAGTTACCTTGGACAGACGGGCTACACCTTC.